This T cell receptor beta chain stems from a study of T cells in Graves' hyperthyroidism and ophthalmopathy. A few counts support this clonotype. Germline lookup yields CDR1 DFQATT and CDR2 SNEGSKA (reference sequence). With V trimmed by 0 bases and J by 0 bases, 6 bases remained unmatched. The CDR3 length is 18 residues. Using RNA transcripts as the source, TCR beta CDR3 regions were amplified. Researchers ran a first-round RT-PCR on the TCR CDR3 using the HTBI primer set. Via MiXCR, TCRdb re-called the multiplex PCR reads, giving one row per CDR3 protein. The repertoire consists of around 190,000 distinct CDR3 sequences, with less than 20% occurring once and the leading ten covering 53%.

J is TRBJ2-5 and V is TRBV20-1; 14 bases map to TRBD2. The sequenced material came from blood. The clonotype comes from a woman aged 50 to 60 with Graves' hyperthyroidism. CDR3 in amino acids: CSARDPRTSGGNQETQYF. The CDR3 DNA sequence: TGCAGTGCTAGAGATCCTAGGACTAGCGGGGGGAACCAAGAGACCCAGTACTTC.